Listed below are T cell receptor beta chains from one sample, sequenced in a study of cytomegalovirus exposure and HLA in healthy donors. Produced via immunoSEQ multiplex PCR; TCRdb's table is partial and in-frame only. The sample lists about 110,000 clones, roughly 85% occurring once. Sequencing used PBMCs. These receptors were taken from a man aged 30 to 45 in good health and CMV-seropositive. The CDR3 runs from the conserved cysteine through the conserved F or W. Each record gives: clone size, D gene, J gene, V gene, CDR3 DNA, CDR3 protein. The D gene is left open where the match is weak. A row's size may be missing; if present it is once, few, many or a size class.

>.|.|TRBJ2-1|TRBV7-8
TGTGCCAGCAGCACGCCTGGGACAGAGCAGTTCTTC
CASSTPGTEQFF
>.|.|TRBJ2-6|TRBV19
TGTGCCAGTAGTATAGGAGGGCCCGGGGCCAACGTCCTGACTTTC
CASSIGGPGANVLTF
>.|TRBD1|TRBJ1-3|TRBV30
TGTGCCTGGCAGACAGGGGGCTCTGGAAACACCATATATTTT
CAWQTGGSGNTIYF
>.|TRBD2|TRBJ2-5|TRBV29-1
TGCAGCGTTGAAGTGGGCGGGAGGGGTCAAGAGACCCAGTACTTC
CSVEVGGRGQETQYF
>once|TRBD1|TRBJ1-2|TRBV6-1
TGTGCCAGCAGTCCCCAACCGGGACAGAACTATGGCTACACCTTC
CASSPQPGQNYGYTF
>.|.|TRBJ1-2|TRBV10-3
TGTGCCATCAGTGAGTCAGAGGACTATGGCTACACCTTC
CAISESEDYGYTF
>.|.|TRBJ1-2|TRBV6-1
TGTGCCAGCAGTGAAGGGGGCACCCCTCGCACCTTC
CASSEGGTPRTF
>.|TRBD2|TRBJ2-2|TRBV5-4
TGTGCCAGCAGCAGAGCCGGGACTAGCGCCAACACCGGGGAGCTGTTTTTT
CASSRAGTSANTGELFF
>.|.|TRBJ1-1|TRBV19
TGTGCCAGTAGCTACCGGACACCAGAAGCTTTCTTT
CASSYRTPEAFF
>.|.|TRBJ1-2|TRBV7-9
TGTGCCAGCAGCTTAACGAGGCAGGGGAATGGCTACACCTTC
CASSLTRQGNGYTF
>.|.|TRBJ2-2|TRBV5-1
TGCGCCAGCAGCTTGGCTCCCGCGGTTACCGGGGAGCTGTTTTTT
CASSLAPAVTGELFF
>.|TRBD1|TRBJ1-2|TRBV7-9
TGTGCCAGCAGCCCAAACAGGGGGAACTATGGCTACACCTTC
CASSPNRGNYGYTF
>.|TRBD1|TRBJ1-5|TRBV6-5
TGTGCCAGCAGCTTGAAACAGGGGGGCAATCAGCCCCAGCATTTT
CASSLKQGGNQPQHF
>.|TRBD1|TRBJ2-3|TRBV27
TGTGCCAGCAGCTGGACAGGGCGTAGCACAGATACGCAGTATTTT
CASSWTGRSTDTQYF
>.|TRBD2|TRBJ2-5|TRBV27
TGTGCCAGCAGTTCGGGGACTAGCGGGAGGACGGAGACCCAGTACTTC
CASSSGTSGRTETQYF
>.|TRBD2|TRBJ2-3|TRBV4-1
TGCGCCAGCAGCCAAGGAAGCGGGGGGCCCAATCTAGATACGCAGTATTTT
CASSQGSGGPNLDTQYF
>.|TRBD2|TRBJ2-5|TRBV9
TGTGCCAGCAGCGATGAGACTAGCGGGAGGGTAGAGACCCAGTACTTC
CASSDETSGRVETQYF
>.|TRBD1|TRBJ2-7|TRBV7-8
TGTGCCAGCCTTAGACAGGGGGCCGACGAGCAGTACTTC
CASLRQGADEQYF
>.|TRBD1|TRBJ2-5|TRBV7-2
TGTGCCAGCACGCCGGCAGGGGGCTGGAGCGAGACCCAGTACTTC
CASTPAGGWSETQYF
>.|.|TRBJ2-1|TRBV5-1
TGCGCCAGCAGCTTGGCTTCGGGGGAGGTGGGTGAGCAGTTCTTC
CASSLASGEVGEQFF
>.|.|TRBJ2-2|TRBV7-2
TGTGCCAGCAGCTTAGCTATCGGGGAGCTGTTTTTT
CASSLAIGELFF
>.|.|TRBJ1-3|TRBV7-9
TGTGCCAGCAGCTCCCATGGAGCTTTCGGAAACACCATATATTTT
CASSSHGAFGNTIYF
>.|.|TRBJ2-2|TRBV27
TGTGCCAGCACCCTTCTAGGAAGGAACACCGGGGAGCTGTTTTTT
CASTLLGRNTGELFF
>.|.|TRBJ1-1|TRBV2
TGTGCCAGCAGTTCCTTCGACAGAAACACTGAAGCTTTCTTT
CASSSFDRNTEAFF
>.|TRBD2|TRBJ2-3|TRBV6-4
TGTGCCAGCGCGACTAGCGGCACAGATACGCAGTATTTT
CASATSGTDTQYF
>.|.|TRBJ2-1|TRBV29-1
TGCAGCGTTGATTCGGTCAGTCGGGGTGAGCAGTTCTTC
CSVDSVSRGEQFF
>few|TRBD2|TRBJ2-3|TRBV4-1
TGCGCCAGCAGCCCGATGGGGGGGAGAGAAACAGATACGCAGTATTTT
CASSPMGGRETDTQYF
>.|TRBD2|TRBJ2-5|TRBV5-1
TGCGCCAGCAGGAAGGAGGTAGCGGGGGTTGAGACCCAGTACTTC
CASRKEVAGVETQYF
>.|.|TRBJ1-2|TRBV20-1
TGCAGTGCTCCGACAGACTATGGCTACACCTTC
CSAPTDYGYTF
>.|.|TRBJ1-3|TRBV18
TGTGCCAGCTCAACTAGGAACACCATATATTTT
CASSTRNTIYF
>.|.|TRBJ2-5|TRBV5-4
TGTGCCAGCAGCTTGAGACAGTACCAAGAGACCCAGTACTTC
CASSLRQYQETQYF
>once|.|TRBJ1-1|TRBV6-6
TGTGCCAGCAGTTACATGACAGATGAAGCTTTCTTT
CASSYMTDEAFF
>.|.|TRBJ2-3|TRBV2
TGTGCCAGCGAGTGGGCAGACACAGATACGCAGTATTTT
CASEWADTDTQYF
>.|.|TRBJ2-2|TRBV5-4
TGTGCCAGCAGAGCCGCAGGGAACACCGGGGAGCTGTTTTTT
CASRAAGNTGELFF
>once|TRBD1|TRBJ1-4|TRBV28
TGTGCCAGCAGTACACCGACAGGGCCGAATGAAAAACTGTTTTTT
CASSTPTGPNEKLFF